The 20 T cell receptor beta chains reported below all come from one sample, sequenced in a study of T cell responses to AZD1222 COVID-19 vaccine. TCRdb's copy holds only in-frame clones and misses some; the assay was immunoSEQ multiplex PCR. Of about 120,000 clones listed, approximately 90% are singletons. Sample: peripheral blood, taken on day 0 of AZD1222 vaccination. These receptors all stem from an adult in good health.

The chain uses TRBV6-5 and TRBJ2-1; perhaps TRBD2 as D (5 bases). V lost 10 bases to trimming and J lost 10 bases, with 17 bases between them. This CDR3 contains 12 residues. Germline assignment: CDR1 MNHEY and CDR2 SVGAGI. CDR3 residues: CATKTPGEEQFF. CDR3 DNA: TGTGCCACCAAAACTCCCGGGGAGGAGCAGTTCTTC.

V gene TRBV3-1 (or the pseudogene TRBV3-2) combines with J gene TRBJ1-6; no definite D call. Trimming removed 3 bases at V and 7 bases at J, with 4 bases between. The CDR3 extends over 12 amino acids. Germline CDR1 and CDR2: LGHDT and YNNKEL (reference sequence). The CDR3 DNA reads TGTGCCAGCAGCCACCAAAATTCACCCCTCCACTTT. It codes for CASSHQNSPLHF.

This chain uses TRBV12-3 or TRBV12-4 with TRBJ1-2, with D perhaps matching TRBD1 (5 bases). The CDR3 has 13 residues. Trimming removed 5 bases from V and 6 bases from J, with 13 bases in between. Here the CDR3 DNA reads TGTGCCAGCAGTCCCTCAGGGACCGATGGCTACACCTTC. This encodes CASSPSGTDGYTF.

The genes are TRBV6-4 and TRBJ2-2; D call uncertain. The germline V gene has CDR1 MRHNA and CDR2 SNTAGT. The V end lost 8 bases, the J end lost 3 bases, and 13 bases lay between the germline ends. This CDR3 spans 14 amino acids. In DNA, the CDR3 is TGTGCCAGCGGATCGACCTACGACACCGGGGAGCTGTTTTTT. Its protein product is CASGSTYDTGELFF.

The rearrangement links TRBV6-5 to TRBJ2-7; TRBD2 aligns across 8 bases. Germline values: CDR1 MNHEY, CDR2 SVGAGI. The V segment lost 6 bases and the J segment 1 base; nucleotides outside the gene matches: 2. The CDR3 contains 13 residues. CDR3 sequence (DNA): TGTGCCAGCAGGCCGGGGGGGTCCTACGAGCAGTACTTC. This codes for CASRPGGSYEQYF.

V and J are TRBV18 and TRBJ2-7; possible D gene TRBD1, 5 bases. This CDR3 is built from 16 residues. Germline values: CDR1 KGHSH, CDR2 LQKENI. V gave up 0 bases and J gave up 3 bases, with 15 bases separating them. The CDR3 DNA sequence: TGTGCCAGCTCACCACCCGGTCAGGGTGTCCGCTACGAGCAGTACTTC. It is translated as CASSPPGQGVRYEQYF.

The gene calls are TRBV30 and TRBJ2-2; 7 nucleotides line up with TRBD2. Germline lookup yields CDR1 GTSNPN and CDR2 SVGIG (reference sequence). The CDR3 consists of 12 residues. Trimming removed 4 bases from V and 8 bases from J; junction bases left unmatched: 4. CDR3 coding DNA: TGTGCCTGGATTAGGGGAGGGGGGGAGCTGTTTTTT. Its protein product is CAWIRGGGELFF.

DNA of the CDR3: TGCGCCAGCAGTGAGTCAGGGCTGAACACTGAAGCTTTCTTT. Its translation: CASSESGLNTEAFF. The genes are TRBV10-2 and TRBJ1-1; D not resolved. There are 14 residues in the CDR3. V lost 0 bases and J lost 0, with 5 bases in between. Germline V gives CDR1 WSHSY, CDR2 SAAADI.

This chain uses TRBV7-9 with TRBJ2-5; D is uncertain. Trimming took 2 bases from V and 3 from J, leaving 1 base between them. Germline values: CDR1 SEHNR, CDR2 FQNEAQ (reference sequence). The CDR3 loop spans 11 amino acids. CDR3 amino acids: CASSLKETQYF. The DNA of the CDR3 is TGTGCCAGCAGCTTAAAAGAGACCCAGTACTTC.

The chain links TRBV11-2 to TRBJ1-5; D gene uncertain. The CDR3 has 14 amino acids. Trimming took 5 bases from V and 7 from J, leaving 15 bases between them. Germline lookup yields CDR1 SGHAT and CDR2 FQNNGV. The chain's CDR3 is CASSNPGWGQPQHF. The CDR3 bases are TGTGCCAGCAGCAACCCGGGGTGGGGACAGCCCCAGCATTTT.

The chain has TRBV7-2 and TRBJ2-6; D remains ambiguous. Germline CDR1 is SGHTA and CDR2 is FQGNSA. The CDR3 is made up of 15 amino acids. Trimming stripped 1 base from V and 4 bases from J, with 8 bases between. The CDR3 bases are TGTGCCAGCAGCTTAGGACCTGCCGGGGCCAACGTCCTGACTTTC. As protein: CASSLGPAGANVLTF. The full variable domain, in which reference TRBV7-2 and TRBJ2-6 provide the parts outside the CDR3, is GAGVSQSPSNKVTEKGKDVELRCDPISGHTALYWYRQSLGQGLEFLIYFQGNSAPDKSGLPSDRFSAERTGGSVSTLTIQRTQQEDSAVYLCASSLGPAGANVLTFGAGSRLTVL.

The chain is built from TRBV2 and TRBJ1-2; 7 bases align to TRBD1. Germline values: CDR1 SNHLY, CDR2 FYNNEI. The length of the CDR3 is 14 residues. After removal of 6 bases from V and 0 bases from J, the junction contained 4 bases not matched to a gene. In DNA form, the CDR3 reads TGTGCCAGCAGCCGGGACAGCCCTAACTATGGCTACACCTTC. Protein sequence: CASSRDSPNYGYTF. The full variable domain, its missing parts supplied by reference TRBV2 and TRBJ1-2, is EPEVTQTPSHQVTQMGQEVILRCVPISNHLYFYWYRQILGQKVEFLVSFYNNEISEKSEIFDDQFSVERPDGSNFTLKIRSTKLEDSAMYFCASSRDSPNYGYTFGSGTRLTVV.

This chain connects TRBV7-9 to TRBJ1-6, with TRBD1 matching over 7 bases. The CDR3 is 14 amino acids. CDR1 SEHNR and CDR2 FQNEAQ come from the germline V gene (reference sequence). After removal of 4 bases from V and 6 bases from J, the junction contained 3 bases not matched to a gene. CDR3 DNA: TGTGCCAGCAGCTCGACAGGGTCTAATTCACCCCTCCACTTT. This translates into CASSSTGSNSPLHF.

The chain is built from TRBV9 and TRBJ2-3; 10 nucleotides line up with TRBD2. The germline CDR1 and CDR2 sequences are SGDLS and YYNGEE. Losses at the gene ends were 2 bases for V and 2 bases for J; bases not matched to a gene: 8. The CDR3 has 17 residues. The CDR3 coding sequence is TGTGCCAGCAGCGTCCAACTAGCGGGGCCCTACACAGATACGCAGTATTTT. This translates into CASSVQLAGPYTDTQYF. Supplemented by reference TRBV9 and TRBJ2-3, the full variable domain reads DSGVTQTPKHLITATGQRVTLRCSPRSGDLSVYWYQQSLDQGLQFLIQYYNGEERAKGNILERFSAQQFPDLHSELNLSSLELGDSALYFCASSVQLAGPYTDTQYFGPGTRLTVL.

The CDR3 loop reads CASSHAQGQGTNEKLFF. The CDR3 nucleotides are TGTGCCAGCAGCCATGCCCAGGGACAGGGCACTAATGAAAAACTGTTTTTT. The chain uses TRBV3-1 (or the pseudogene TRBV3-2) and TRBJ1-4, with TRBD1 matching 9 bases. Germline CDR1 is LGHDT and CDR2 is YNNKEL (reference sequence). Germline trimming cut 3 bases from V and 2 bases from J; bases unmatched to any gene: 7. CDR3 size: 17 residues.

The chain joins TRBV2 to TRBJ1-1; D is uncertain. The germline V gene has CDR1 SNHLY and CDR2 FYNNEI. The CDR3 is 13 residues long. Trimming took off 6 bases at V and 0 bases at J, with 8 bases between the two ends. Written as DNA, the CDR3 is TGTGCCAGCAGCACCTTGTTGAACACTGAAGCTTTCTTT. It translates to CASSTLLNTEAFF.

V usage is TRBV7-8 and J usage is TRBJ1-1; D might be TRBD1 (6 bases). This CDR3 has 13 amino acids. Looked up from germline, CDR1 is SGHVS and CDR2 is FQNEAQ. The V end lost 6 bases, the J end lost 5 bases, and 13 bases lay between the germline ends. The CDR3 DNA is TGTGCCAGCAGTTACAGGGTCGGAACTGAAGCTTTCTTT. This encodes CASSYRVGTEAFF.

This rearrangement joins TRBV6-4 to TRBJ2-2, with a possible D match to TRBD2 (5 bases). The CDR3 is made up of 12 amino acids. In germline, CDR1 is MRHNA, CDR2 SNTAGT. V shed 2 bases and J shed 9 bases, with 7 bases lying between them. CDR3 DNA sequence: TGTGCCAGCAGTGACGAGGGAAGGGAGCTGTTTTTT. Protein: CASSDEGRELFF.

V and J are TRBV19 and TRBJ2-1, with 11 nucleotides matching TRBD2. Germline-derived CDR1 and CDR2 are LNHDA and SQIVND (reference sequence). The CDR3 is made up of 14 amino acids. CDR3 in amino acids: CGSGGAGGYNEQFF. Written as DNA, the CDR3 is TGTGGTAGCGGGGGGGCCGGGGGTTACAATGAGCAGTTCTTC.

The J gene is TRBJ2-1, the V gene TRBV7-8; no reliable D call. Trimming took off 1 base at V and 4 bases at J, with 5 bases between the two ends. The CDR3 totals 13 residues. Per the germline V gene, CDR1 is SGHVS and CDR2 is FQNEAQ. The CDR3 sequence: CASSLDYYNEQFF. Written as DNA, the CDR3 is TGTGCCAGCAGCTTAGATTATTACAATGAGCAGTTCTTC.